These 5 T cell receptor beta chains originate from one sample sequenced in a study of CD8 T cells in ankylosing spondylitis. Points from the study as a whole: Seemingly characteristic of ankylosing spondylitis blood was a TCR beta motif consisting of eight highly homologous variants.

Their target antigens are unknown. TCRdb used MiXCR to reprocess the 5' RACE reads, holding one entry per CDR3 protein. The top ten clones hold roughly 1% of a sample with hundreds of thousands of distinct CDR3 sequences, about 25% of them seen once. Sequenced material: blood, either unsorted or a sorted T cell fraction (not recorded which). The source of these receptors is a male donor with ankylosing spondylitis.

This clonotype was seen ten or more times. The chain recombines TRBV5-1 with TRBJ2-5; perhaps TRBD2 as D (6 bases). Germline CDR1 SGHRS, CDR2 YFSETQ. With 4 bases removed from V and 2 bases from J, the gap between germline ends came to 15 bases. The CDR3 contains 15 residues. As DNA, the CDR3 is TGCGCCAGCAGCCCGGGAGTAGCGTCACAAGAGACCCAGTACTTC. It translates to CASSPGVASQETQYF.

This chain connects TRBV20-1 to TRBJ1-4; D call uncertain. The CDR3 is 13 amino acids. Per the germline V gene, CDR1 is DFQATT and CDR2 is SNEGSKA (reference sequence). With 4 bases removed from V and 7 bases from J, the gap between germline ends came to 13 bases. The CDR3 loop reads CSAKDGRGEKLFF. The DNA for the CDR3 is TGCAGTGCTAAAGATGGGCGCGGTGAAAAACTGTTTTTT.

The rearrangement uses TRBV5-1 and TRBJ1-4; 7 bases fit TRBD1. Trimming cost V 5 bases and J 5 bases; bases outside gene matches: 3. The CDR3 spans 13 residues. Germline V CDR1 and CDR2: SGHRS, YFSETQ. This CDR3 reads CASSGTENEKLFF. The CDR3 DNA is TGCGCCAGCAGTGGGACAGAGAATGAAAAACTGTTTTTT.

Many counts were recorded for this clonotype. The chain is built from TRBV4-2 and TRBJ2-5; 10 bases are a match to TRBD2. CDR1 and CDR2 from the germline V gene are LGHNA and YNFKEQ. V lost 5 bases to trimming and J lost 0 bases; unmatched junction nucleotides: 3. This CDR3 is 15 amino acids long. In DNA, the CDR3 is TGTGCCAGCAGCTCCGGGACTAGCGACCAAGAGACCCAGTACTTC. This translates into CASSSGTSDQETQYF.

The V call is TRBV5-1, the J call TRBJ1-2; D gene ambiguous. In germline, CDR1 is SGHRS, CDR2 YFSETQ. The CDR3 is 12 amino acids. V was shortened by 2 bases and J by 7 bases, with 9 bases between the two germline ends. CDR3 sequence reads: CASSLESRGYTF. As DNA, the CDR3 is TGCGCCAGCAGCTTAGAGAGTCGTGGCTACACCTTC.